The rows below give T cell receptor beta chains drawn from one sample of a study of radiation and T cells in renal cell carcinoma. Generated by immunoSEQ multiplex PCR, the TCRdb table keeps only in-frame clones and is missing some. The sample consists of roughly 160,000 clones, 88% of them appearing once. This sample comprised blood, obtained from a patient whose treatment included radiotherapy and nephrectomy. These receptors all come from a woman aged 45-65 years with renal cell carcinoma. Both conserved end residues are part of each CDR3. D genes are given only for firm matches. The size of a clone is reported for some rows only, either as once, few or many, or as a class for expanded clones.

abundance	v_gene	len	j_gene	d_gene	CDR3nt	CDR3aa
.	TRBV6-5	14	TRBJ1-1	.	TGTGCCAGCAGTTACTCGAAGGGAGGGACTGAAGCTTTCTTT	CASSYSKGGTEAFF
.	TRBV29-1	11	TRBJ2-7	.	TGCAGCGTTGAAGATGACGTAGGAGGGTACTTC	CSVEDDVGGYF
few	TRBV29-1	13	TRBJ1-6	.	TGCAGCGTTGGGTACTCTTATAATTCACCCCTCCACTTT	CSVGYSYNSPLHF
.	TRBV6-6	15	TRBJ2-7	.	TGTGCCAGCAGTTATAGCGAAAGCCTCTCGTACGAGCAGTACTTC	CASSYSESLSYEQYF
once	TRBV6-6	13	TRBJ1-5	.	TGTGCCAGCAGGGTAAGGGCCGGGGGGCCCCAGCATTTT	CASRVRAGGPQHF
.	TRBV6-5	15	TRBJ2-4	.	TGTGCCAGCAGAGATCCCTCGGGGGCCAAAAACATTCAGTACTTC	CASRDPSGAKNIQYF
.	TRBV5-4	13	TRBJ1-2	.	TGTGCCAGCAGCTTGGAAAGAGGCTATGGCTACACCTTC	CASSLERGYGYTF
.	TRBV6-4	16	TRBJ2-3	.	TGTGCCAGCAGTGTTCGTAGGAGTTCTAACACAGATACGCAGTATTTT	CASSVRRSSNTDTQYF
.	TRBV18	14	TRBJ2-5	TRBD1	TGTGCCAGCTCACCGGGACAGAGTCAAGAGACCCAGTACTTC	CASSPGQSQETQYF
.	TRBV7-9	16	TRBJ1-6	.	TGTGCCAGCAGCTTAGGTGCGGCAGGGACTAATTCACCCCTCCACTTT	CASSLGAAGTNSPLHF